This T cell receptor beta chain was obtained from a study of regulatory T cells in long-lasting Graves disease. Broader study findings: Repertoires from persistent disease leaned toward TRBV28, TRBJ1-2 and TRBJ2-5. Clonotypes that were public and shared totalled a few thousand in persistent patients versus approximately 970 in new patients.

The CDR3 contains 20 residues. In germline, CDR1 is MNHEY, CDR2 SVGAGI. In regard to this clonotype: Its cognate antigen is unknown. A single base separates this from a much larger clone, so it may be a read error.

Through Arm-PCR of CDR3 regions and iRepertoire HTBI primers, TCR beta libraries were built. TCRdb redid the calling of the multiplex PCR reads with MiXCR, one entry per CDR3 protein. The sample has 350,000 to 450,000 distinct CDR3 sequences, more than 20% seen once; the top ten hold approximately 27%. The time point was: persistent/refractory GD, antithyroid drugs over 5 years with positive TRAb. From RNA extracted from PBMCs, the TCR library was made. Clinicians diagnosed Graves' disease using American Thyroid Association guidelines. EDTA tubes were used for drawing around 8.8 milliliters of peripheral blood.

The source of this sequence is a woman between 40 and 50 years old with Graves disease. The sample was peripheral blood mononuclear cells (PBMCs), taken when the disease was refractory, from a patient treated with antithyroid drugs. This chain joins TRBV6-5 and TRBJ1-5, with 7 bases aligning to TRBD1. In DNA form, the CDR3 reads TGTGCCAGCAGTTACGGTCGACAGGGAGTGGATCATAGGGGCAATCGGCCCCAGCATTTT. Protein: CASSYGRQGVDHRGNRPQHF.